This record concerns one T cell receptor beta chain sequence. What it binds is not known. The sample is drawn from a study of memory CD4+ T cells and cytomegalovirus serostatus. About the study: This sample comes from healthy Belgian adults, roughly 9 CMV seropositive, roughly 22 seronegative.

The sort gate was single viable CD3+CD4+CD8-CD45RO+ cells for memory CD4+ T cells. CD4+ T cells were isolated by positive magnetic selection. Regarding the study as a whole: Each of approximately 61 CMV-associated TCRbeta sequences occurred in one to five individuals.

The junction had 4 bases not matched to a gene; V was cut back by 3 bases and J by 4 bases. The CDR3 has 15 amino acids. Germline CDR1 and CDR2: MGHRA and YSYEKL. As originally analysed: Out-of-frame sequences were removed, leaving 2,000,000 or so distinct TCRbeta sequences. Using immunoSEQ multiplex PCR, the repertoire was profiled, and TCRdb retains in-frame clones only, with some absent. V, J and clone size derive from that table, while D and trimming were established from the DNA sequence. The table has over 65,000 clones, approximately 80% seen once. Specimen: memory CD4+ T cells from blood. The chain uses TRBV4-1 and TRBJ1-3; 9 bases map to TRBD1. The sequence came from an adult in good health and CMV-seronegative. The CDR3 DNA reads TGCGCCAGCAGCCAGCCGGGACAGGGCGGAAACACCATATATTTT. Translated: CASSQPGQGGNTIYF.